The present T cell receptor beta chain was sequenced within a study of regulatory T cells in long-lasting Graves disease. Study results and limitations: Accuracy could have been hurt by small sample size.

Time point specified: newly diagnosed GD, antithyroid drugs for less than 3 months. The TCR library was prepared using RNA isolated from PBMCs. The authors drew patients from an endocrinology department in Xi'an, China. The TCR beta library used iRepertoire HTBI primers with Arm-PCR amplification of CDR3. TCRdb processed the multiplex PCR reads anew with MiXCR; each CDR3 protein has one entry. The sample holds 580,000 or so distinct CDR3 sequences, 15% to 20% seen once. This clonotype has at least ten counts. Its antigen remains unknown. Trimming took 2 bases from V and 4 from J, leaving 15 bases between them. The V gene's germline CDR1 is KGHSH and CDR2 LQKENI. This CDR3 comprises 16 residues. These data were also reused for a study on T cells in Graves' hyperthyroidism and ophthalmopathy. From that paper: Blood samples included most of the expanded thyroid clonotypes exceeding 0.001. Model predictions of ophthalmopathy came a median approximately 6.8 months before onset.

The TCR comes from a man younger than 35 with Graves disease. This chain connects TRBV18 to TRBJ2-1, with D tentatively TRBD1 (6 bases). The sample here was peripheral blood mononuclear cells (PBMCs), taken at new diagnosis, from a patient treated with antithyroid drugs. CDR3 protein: CASSPLAGVKYNEQFF. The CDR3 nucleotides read TGTGCCAGCTCACCATTGGCAGGGGTTAAATACAATGAGCAGTTCTTC.